The next 21 T cell receptor beta chains were all read from a single sample in a study of control samples from healthy donors and cancer patients. The assay was immunoSEQ multiplex PCR, and TCRdb's table has in-frame clones only and misses some. The table has about 120,000 clones, 75% to 95% seen once. The sequenced sample consisted of blood. Every receptor here comes from a man in his forties or fifties in good health.

This chain joins TRBV5-6 and TRBJ2-5; D is undetermined. CDR1 and CDR2 (germline): SGHDT, YYEEEE. CDR3 length: 11 amino acids. Trimming removed 3 bases from V and 5 bases from J, with 5 bases in between. The chain's CDR3 is CASSYGETQYF. The CDR3 nucleotides read TGTGCCAGCAGCTATGGGGAGACCCAGTACTTC.

CDR3 loop: CASSVRVADSGNTIYF. CDR3 nucleotide sequence: TGTGCCAGCAGCGTCAGGGTTGCAGACTCTGGAAACACCATATATTTT. The rearrangement joins TRBV7-2 to TRBJ1-3; possibly TRBD1 for D (5 bases). Per the germline V gene, CDR1 is SGHTA and CDR2 is FQGNSA. V was trimmed by 5 bases and J by 0 bases, leaving 14 bases between them. The length of the CDR3 is 16 residues. The whole variable domain, filled in from reference TRBV7-2 and TRBJ1-3, reads GAGVSQSPSNKVTEKGKDVELRCDPISGHTALYWYRQSLGQGLEFLIYFQGNSAPDKSGLPSDRFSAERTGGSVSTLTIQRTQQEDSAVYLCASSVRVADSGNTIYFGEGSWLTVV.

The rearrangement uses TRBV7-9 and TRBJ1-5, with 7 positions matching TRBD1. CDR1 is SEHNR, CDR2 FQNEAQ, per germline (reference sequence). Germline trimming cut 8 bases from V and 2 bases from J; bases unmatched to any gene: 6. The length of the CDR3 is 14 residues. The CDR3 nucleotides read TGTGCCAGCGGGGGACAGTATGGCAATCAGCCCCAGCATTTT. This encodes CASGGQYGNQPQHF.

The rearrangement joins TRBV6-6 to TRBJ1-4; perhaps TRBD1 as D (5 bases). The CDR3 contains 14 residues. The germline V gene encodes CDR1 MNHNY and CDR2 SVGAGI (reference sequence). V lost 4 bases to trimming and J lost 5 bases, with 11 bases between them. This CDR3 reads CASSLRQLNEKLFF. The CDR3 DNA is TGTGCCAGCAGTTTACGACAGCTGAATGAAAAACTGTTTTTT.

The chain employs TRBV5-6 and TRBJ1-6; possible D gene TRBD1, 5 bases. V lost 5 bases, J lost 7 bases, and 16 bases lay in between. The length of the CDR3 is 15 residues. Germline V lookup: CDR1 SGHDT, CDR2 YYEEEE. The CDR3 nucleotides are TGTGCCAGCAGTGAAGGGGCTTTCGCCAATTCACCCCTCCACTTT. Translated: CASSEGAFANSPLHF.

The J gene is TRBJ2-7, the V gene TRBV7-9, with unresolved D. V was cut by 3 bases and J by 5 bases, with 14 bases left in between. The CDR3 runs 14 residues. CDR1 is SEHNR and CDR2 is FQNEAQ in the germline V gene (reference sequence). CDR3 coding DNA: TGTGCCAGCAGCTTCCCAGAGAACAATCACGAGCAGTACTTC. Its protein is CASSFPENNHEQYF.

This clone appeared a few times. The rearrangement joins TRBV5-1 to TRBJ2-3, with no clear D. From germline, CDR1 is SGHRS and CDR2 YFSETQ. The V and J ends lost 4 bases and 6 bases respectively, with 18 bases between them. This CDR3 is 15 amino acids long. CDR3 coding DNA: TGCGCCAGCAGCCGAAGTGGAAAGGCCGAGGATACGCAGTATTTT. Protein: CASSRSGKAEDTQYF.

In this sample, this clone turned up a few times. The chain joins TRBV6-1 to TRBJ1-5; D not resolved. V gave up 3 bases and J gave up 5 bases, with 8 bases separating them. Germline CDR1 is MNHNS and CDR2 is SASEGT. The CDR3 extends over 13 amino acids. The CDR3 DNA reads as TGTGCCAGCAGTGAGATCTATGATCAGCCCCAGCATTTT. This translates into CASSEIYDQPQHF.

This chain connects TRBV5-8 to TRBJ2-5; no firm D call. The germline V gene has CDR1 SGHTS and CDR2 YDEGEE. V was cut by 0 bases and J by 1 base, with 10 bases left in between. The CDR3 is 15 amino acids. CDR3 amino acids: CASSLVVQLQETQYF. CDR3 bases: TGTGCCAGCAGCTTGGTGGTACAGCTCCAAGAGACCCAGTACTTC.

The chain is built from TRBV7-9 and TRBJ1-2, with D perhaps matching TRBD1 (5 bases). The CDR3 sequence is 13 residues long. V lost 2 bases to trimming and J lost 8 bases, with 12 bases between them. Germline CDR1 is SEHNR and CDR2 is FQNEAQ (reference sequence). The CDR3 reads CASSLNQGQGYTF. In DNA, the CDR3 is TGTGCCAGCAGCTTAAATCAGGGTCAGGGCTACACCTTC. The variable domain in full, with the rest retrieved from reference TRBV7-9 and TRBJ1-2, is DTGVSQNPRHKITKRGQNVTFRCDPISEHNRLYWYRQTLGQGPEFLTYFQNEAQLEKSRLLSDRFSAERPKGSFSTLEIQRTEQGDSAMYLCASSLNQGQGYTFGSGTRLTVV.

The chain links TRBV2 to TRBJ2-3, with 7 bases matching TRBD1. Trimming took 7 bases from V and 0 from J; bases not matched to a gene: 4. The germline V gene has CDR1 SNHLY and CDR2 FYNNEI. This CDR3 is built from 14 residues. In DNA form, the CDR3 reads TGTGCCAGCAAGGTCAGGGGGAGCACAGATACGCAGTATTTT. Translation gives CASKVRGSTDTQYF. Filled out from reference TRBV2 and TRBJ2-3, the complete variable domain reads EPEVTQTPSHQVTQMGQEVILRCVPISNHLYFYWYRQILGQKVEFLVSFYNNEISEKSEIFDDQFSVERPDGSNFTLKIRSTKLEDSAMYFCASKVRGSTDTQYFGPGTRLTVL.

V and J are TRBV7-6 and TRBJ2-1; 12 positions agree with TRBD2. V shed 5 bases and J 4 bases; nucleotides not matched to a gene: 6. There are 16 residues in the CDR3. Germline CDR1 is SGHVS and CDR2 is FNYEAQ. In DNA form, the CDR3 reads TGTGCCAGCAGCAAAAGAACTAGCGGGGGGTACAATGAGCAGTTCTTC. Its protein is CASSKRTSGGYNEQFF.

This chain links TRBV4-2 with TRBJ2-5; possibly TRBD1 for D (5 bases). The CDR3 spans 14 residues. Per the germline V gene, CDR1 is LGHNA and CDR2 is YNFKEQ. V gave up 1 base and J gave up 4 bases, with 10 bases separating them. In DNA form, the CDR3 reads TGTGCCAGCAGCCAAGGACAGTCGGCAGAGACCCAGTACTTC. It translates to CASSQGQSAETQYF.

The CDR3 here is CASSESYGTESSTDTQYF. The CDR3 DNA reads as TGCGCCAGCAGTGAGTCATACGGTACGGAATCTAGCACAGATACGCAGTATTTT. The chain carries TRBV10-1 and TRBJ2-3, with D hard to call. Deletions cut 0 bases from V and 0 bases from J, with 16 bases between. Germline CDR1 reads WNHNN; CDR2 reads SYGVQD (reference sequence). The CDR3 is 18 amino acids.

This sequence joins TRBV5-1 and TRBJ1-3, with 9 bases matching TRBD1. CDR1 and CDR2 (germline): SGHRS, YFSETQ. The CDR3 has 16 residues. The V segment lost 4 bases and the J segment 2 bases; nucleotides outside the gene matches: 7. CDR3 nucleotides: TGCGCCAGCAGCATAGGGACAGGGATGGCTGGAAACACCATATATTTT. This sequence encodes CASSIGTGMAGNTIYF.

This rearrangement joins TRBV7-4 to TRBJ1-5; D may be TRBD1 (5 bases). Germline V lookup: CDR1 SGHVT, CDR2 SQSDAQ. This CDR3 spans 11 amino acids. This CDR3 is CLIQARQPQHF. CDR3 nucleotides: TGTCTAATACAGGCGCGTCAGCCCCAGCATTTT.

This chain connects TRBV15 to TRBJ2-7, with 9 bases that match TRBD1. From germline, CDR1 is LNHNV and CDR2 YYDKDF (reference sequence). The CDR3 runs 15 residues. V was pared by 4 bases and J by 6 bases, with 10 bases of the junction left unmatched. DNA of the CDR3: TGTGCCACCAGCAAACCGGGACAGGGCTCTCGCGAGCAGTACTTC. Protein: CATSKPGQGSREQYF.

This clone came up a few times. The chain links TRBV10-1 to TRBJ1-5; D is ambiguous. Germline CDR1 is WNHNN and CDR2 is SYGVQD (reference sequence). V was pared by 6 bases and J by 3 bases, with 6 bases between. This CDR3 comprises 12 residues. Written as DNA, the CDR3 is TGCGCCAGCAGAGGATTCAATCAGCCCCAGCATTTT. Translation gives CASRGFNQPQHF.

The table lists this clone with a count of one. Other DNA variants within this sample encode the same CDR3. The chain carries TRBV19 and TRBJ2-7; 13 positions match TRBD2. Germline V gene data show CDR1 as LNHDA and CDR2 as SQIVND (reference sequence). This CDR3 is built from 14 residues. Trimming at V came to 5 bases and at J to 3 bases, leaving 1 base not matched to a gene. This CDR3 is CASSRTSGGYEQYF. The CDR3 bases are TGTGCCAGTAGTCGGACTAGCGGGGGCTACGAGCAGTACTTC.

This clone is medium-sized by share. Written as DNA, the CDR3 is TGTGCCAGCAACATTCCGGGACTCCCGATCGGGGAGCTGTTTTTT. Amino acid sequence: CASNIPGLPIGELFF. The chain uses TRBV7-9 and TRBJ2-2; D is possibly TRBD2 (6 bases). Trimming cost V 7 bases and J 7 bases, with 19 bases left between them. This CDR3 comprises 15 residues. CDR1 and CDR2 (germline): SEHNR, FQNEAQ (reference sequence).

The chain joins TRBV19 to TRBJ1-2; 7 bases are a match to TRBD1. Germline CDR1 and CDR2: LNHDA and SQIVND (reference sequence). This CDR3 contains 14 residues. The trim removed 2 bases at V and 4 bases at J, leaving 4 bases unmatched. This CDR3 is CASSIQQGTYGYTF. The CDR3 DNA is TGTGCCAGTAGTATACAACAGGGGACCTATGGCTACACCTTC.